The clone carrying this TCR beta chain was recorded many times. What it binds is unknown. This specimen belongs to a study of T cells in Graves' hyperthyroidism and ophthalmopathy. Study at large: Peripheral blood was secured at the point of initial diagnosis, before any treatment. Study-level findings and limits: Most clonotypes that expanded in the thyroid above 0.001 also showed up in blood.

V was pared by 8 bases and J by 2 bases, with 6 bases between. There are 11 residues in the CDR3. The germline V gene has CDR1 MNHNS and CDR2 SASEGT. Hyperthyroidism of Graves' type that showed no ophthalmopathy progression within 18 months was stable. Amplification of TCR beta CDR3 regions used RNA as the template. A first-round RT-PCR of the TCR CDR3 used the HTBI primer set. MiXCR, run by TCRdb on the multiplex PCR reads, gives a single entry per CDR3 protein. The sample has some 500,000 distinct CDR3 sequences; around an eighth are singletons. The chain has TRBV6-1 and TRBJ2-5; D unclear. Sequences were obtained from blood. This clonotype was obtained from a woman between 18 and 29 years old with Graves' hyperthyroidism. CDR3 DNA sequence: TGTGCCAGCCGGCTACAAGAGACCCAGTACTTC. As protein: CASRLQETQYF.